A selection of T cell receptor beta chains follows, all from one sample in a study of T cells in Graves' hyperthyroidism and ophthalmopathy. TCRdb ran MiXCR on the multiplex PCR reads and lists one entry per CDR3 protein. The sample includes around 700,000 distinct CDR3 sequences, under 20% of them seen just once. The sample consisted of blood. The receptors stem from a woman aged 50 to 65 with Graves' hyperthyroidism that later progressed to Graves' ophthalmopathy. Both conserved end residues are part of each CDR3. The D gene is left open where the match is weak. Size tells how often a clone was seen (once, few, many) or the class of an expanded clone, and some rows leave it out.

V gene	J gene	D gene	clone size	CDR3 DNA	CDR3 protein
TRBV11-3	TRBJ2-1	.	.	TGTGCCAGCAGCTTAGTGGGGCTTGAAAATGAGCAGTTCTTC	CASSLVGLENEQFF
TRBV5-1	TRBJ2-5	.	many	TGCGCCAGCAGCTTGGGAGCAGGGGCACAAGAGACCCAGTACTTC	CASSLGAGAQETQYF
TRBV11-2	TRBJ1-1	.	.	TGTGCCAGCAGCCCCCGTTCCGTCCTCGGAAAACCTATGAACACTGAAGCTTTCTTT	CASSPRSVLGKPMNTEAFF
TRBV25-1	TRBJ2-5	.	few	TGTGCCAGCAGGCTGGGAGCCACAGTGGACCAGTACTTC	CASRLGATVDQYF
TRBV6-1	TRBJ1-5	.	many	TGTGCCAGCAGAGGAGGACCTTCCTCCATAATCATAAGCAATCAGCCCCAGCATTTT	CASRGGPSSIIISNQPQHF
TRBV20-1	TRBJ1-1	.	.	TGCAGTGCTAGAGGGGGAGATGGAACTGAAGCTTTCTTT	CSARGGDGTEAFF
TRBV20-1	TRBJ2-1	TRBD2	many	TGCAGTGCTAGAGTCCCTAGCGGTACCTACAATGAGCAGTTCTTC	CSARVPSGTYNEQFF
TRBV20-1	TRBJ2-1	.	.	TGCAGTGCTCTAAGACAGGACAATGAGCAGTTCTTC	CSALRQDNEQFF
TRBV6-2/TRBV6-3	TRBJ1-5	TRBD1	many	TGTGCCAGCAGTTGGACAGGGATCTCGGGCAATCAGCCCCAGCATTTT	CASSWTGISGNQPQHF
TRBV29-1	TRBJ1-5	.	.	TGCAGCGTGAGGGAGGGCACCAGCAATCAGCCCCAGCATTTT	CSVREGTSNQPQHF
TRBV5-1	TRBJ1-6	.	.	TGCGCCAGCAGCCCCCTACCCGGGACGGATAATTCACCCCTCCACTTT	CASSPLPGTDNSPLHF
TRBV11-2	TRBJ2-1	TRBD2	.	TGTGCCAGCAGCTCAGATGAGCGGGGGGGATTAAGCTCCTACAATGAGCAGTTCTTC	CASSSDERGGLSSYNEQFF
TRBV4-1	TRBJ2-1	.	.	TGCGCCAGCAGCCAAGATAATCGGCCGAATGAGCAGTTCTTC	CASSQDNRPNEQFF
TRBV5-1	TRBJ2-1	.	many	TGCGCCAGCGAATTAAGAAATGAGCAGTTCTTC	CASELRNEQFF
TRBV3-1	TRBJ1-5	TRBD1	many	TGTGCCAGCAGCCAAGCCCAGGGGGCAAATCAGCCCCAGCATTTT	CASSQAQGANQPQHF
TRBV7-2	TRBJ1-2	.	few	TGTGCCAGCAGCTTAAGTGGACGGGGCATCTATGGCTACACCTTC	CASSLSGRGIYGYTF
TRBV12-3/TRBV12-4	TRBJ1-3	.	many	TGTGCCAGCAGTTTGGGGACATTCTCTGGAAACACCATATATTTT	CASSLGTFSGNTIYF
TRBV19	TRBJ1-4	.	.	TGTGCCAGTACCTCCCTGGACAGTTTGAATGAAAAACTGTTTTTT	CASTSLDSLNEKLFF
TRBV6-4	TRBJ1-1	.	.	TGTGCCAGTAAGTGGCGTCCCGGGAACACTGAAGCTTTCTTT	CASKWRPGNTEAFF
TRBV2	TRBJ2-7	.	.	TGTGCCAGCAGTGTTGTCGGACTGACCTACGAGCAGTACTTC	CASSVVGLTYEQYF
TRBV6-1	TRBJ1-1	.	many	TGTGCCAGCAGTAGAGGGGCTGACAGCGCTGAAGCTTTCTTT	CASSRGADSAEAFF
TRBV20-1	TRBJ1-5	.	many	TGCAGTGCTAGCATAGGGGGTTTTCAGCCCCAGCATTTT	CSASIGGFQPQHF
TRBV30	TRBJ2-2	.	many	TGTGCCTGGAGAGGGGCTAGCTGGACCGGGGAGCTGTTTTTT	CAWRGASWTGELFF
TRBV7-8	TRBJ2-7	TRBD2	once	TGTGCCAGCAGCGAAGGCGGGGGACTGAGCTCCTACGAGCAGTACTTC	CASSEGGGLSSYEQYF
TRBV2	TRBJ1-2	TRBD1	many	TGTGCCAGCAGTGGAGGGACAGGGTATGGCTACACCTTC	CASSGGTGYGYTF
TRBV9	TRBJ1-3	.	.	TGTGCCAGCGGAGGGGATTCTGGAAACACCATATATTTT	CASGGDSGNTIYF
TRBV5-1	TRBJ2-7	.	many	TGCGCCAGCAGCTTGAGGACACGTCGAAACGAGCAGTACTTC	CASSLRTRRNEQYF
TRBV2	TRBJ1-5	TRBD1	many	TGTGCCAGCACCGACAGGGGGAATCAGCCCCAGCATTTT	CASTDRGNQPQHF
TRBV30	TRBJ1-1	.	few	TGTGCCTGGAGTGTACGATCGGTCACTGAAGCTTTCTTT	CAWSVRSVTEAFF
TRBV30	TRBJ1-2	.	.	TGTGCCTGGGCCCGAAGTCCGAACTATGGCTACACCTTC	CAWARSPNYGYTF
TRBV4-1	TRBJ1-3	.	.	TGCGCCAGCAGCCAAGATGGGGAAGCGGGCGGAAACACCATATATTTT	CASSQDGEAGGNTIYF
TRBV19	TRBJ2-6	.	.	TGTGCCAGTGCCCGACTCTCTGGGGCCAACGTCCTGACTTTC	CASARLSGANVLTF
TRBV11-2	TRBJ1-6	.	many	TGTGCCAGCACATTGATAGTGGGGGCTGGGGATTCACCCCTCCACTTT	CASTLIVGAGDSPLHF
TRBV7-9	TRBJ1-2	.	many	TGTGCCAGCAGCTTAAGGGGAGCTACCTATGGCTACACCTTC	CASSLRGATYGYTF
TRBV6-1	TRBJ1-2	TRBD1	few	TGTGCCAGCAGTTTCGGACAGGGGACTGGCTACACCTTC	CASSFGQGTGYTF
TRBV12-3/TRBV12-4	TRBJ2-1	.	many	TGTGCCAGCAGCATTGTCCCGTACAATGAGCAGTTCTTC	CASSIVPYNEQFF
TRBV5-1	TRBJ2-5	.	.	TGCGCCAGCAGCCTTGAGGAGGGGGAGACCCAGTACTTC	CASSLEEGETQYF
TRBV6-1	TRBJ1-6	TRBD1	.	TGTGCCAGCACCCACGCCGATGGGGACAGGGGTTCACCCCTCCACTTT	CASTHADGDRGSPLHF
TRBV7-9	TRBJ2-1	TRBD2	.	TGTGCCAGCAGCTCCTCTAGCGGGGTCTACAATGGGCAGTTCTTC	CASSSSSGVYNGQFF
TRBV19	TRBJ1-1	.	few	TGTGCCAGTAGTATCTCCGTTCCAGAGAACACTGAAGCTTTCTTT	CASSISVPENTEAFF
TRBV7-9	TRBJ2-5	TRBD2	.	TGTGCCAGCAGCGAAGGACTAGCGCACCAAGAGACCCAGTACTTC	CASSEGLAHQETQYF
TRBV2	TRBJ1-5	.	.	TGTGCCAGCGGGGCCCTGGGGGTTCAGCCCCAGCATTTT	CASGALGVQPQHF
TRBV19	TRBJ2-1	.	few	TGTGCCAGTAGTATAGGAGGGTCCCGTTACAATGAGCAGTTCTTC	CASSIGGSRYNEQFF
TRBV10-3	TRBJ1-2	TRBD1	few	TGTGCCATCAGTGAAAATCGACCGGGACAGGGGGCATATGGCTACACCTTC	CAISENRPGQGAYGYTF
TRBV12-3/TRBV12-4	TRBJ2-6	.	few	TGTGCCAGCAGTTTAGGGGCAGGAACCGGGGCCAACGTCCTGACTTTC	CASSLGAGTGANVLTF
TRBV3-1	TRBJ2-1	.	many	TGTGCCAGCAGCCCGGCCAGGATGGGGAATGAGCAGTTCTTC	CASSPARMGNEQFF
TRBV5-4	TRBJ1-2	TRBD1	.	TGTGCCAGCAGCGGGGGACAGGGGGCGAGCTATGGCTACACCTTC	CASSGGQGASYGYTF
TRBV29-1	TRBJ2-7	.	.	TGCAGCGCTGTGACGGATTTATACGAGCAGTACTTC	CSAVTDLYEQYF
TRBV11-2	TRBJ1-1	.	.	TGTGCCAGCATCTATACTGGGGGGCAGCTGAACACTGAAGCTTTCTTT	CASIYTGGQLNTEAFF
TRBV11-2	TRBJ2-7	.	many	TGTGCCAGCAGCTTCACCGGGACTCGATCCTACGAGCAGTACTTC	CASSFTGTRSYEQYF
TRBV30	TRBJ2-1	.	many	TGTGCCTGGAGTGCTGGGGGGGCCCTCAATGAGCAGTTCTTC	CAWSAGGALNEQFF
TRBV9	TRBJ2-7	TRBD1	many	TGTGCCAGCAGCGAATTCGGGACAGGGGATATCGACGAGCAGTACTTC	CASSEFGTGDIDEQYF
TRBV20-1	TRBJ2-1	TRBD2	.	TGCAGTGCTAGCCGAGTGAGCGGGGGGCCCTACAATGAGCAGTTCTTC	CSASRVSGGPYNEQFF
TRBV3-1	TRBJ1-5	.	many	TGTGCCAGCAGCCAGACGCTTAGCAATCAGCCCCAGCATTTT	CASSQTLSNQPQHF
TRBV2	TRBJ2-2	TRBD1	many	TGTGCCAGCAGTGAAGAGGCAGGGGGCGAAGGCGGGGAGCTGTTTTTT	CASSEEAGGEGGELFF
TRBV18	TRBJ2-6	.	.	TGTGCCAGCTCACCAAATCTTTCTGGGGTCAACGTCCTGACTTTC	CASSPNLSGVNVLTF
TRBV10-3	TRBJ1-4	.	.	TGTGCCATCAGTGAGTCACATCAACAAGTAAATGAAAAACTGTTTTTT	CAISESHQQVNEKLFF